This T cell receptor (beta chain) was retrieved from a study of blood T cell repertoires in COVID-19. About the study: Collection of acute and convalescent COVID-19 samples took place in the United States, Italy and Spain. T cells, B-cell-depleted T cells, or PBMCs supplied cDNA or gDNA.

Authors' processing steps: How many nucleated cells were present was estimated from reference gene primer amplification. The method was immunoSEQ multiplex PCR; TCRdb's version includes in-frame clones alone and lacks a portion of them. V and J calls and clone size come straight from that table; D and trimming were deduced from the DNA. The top ten hold 0.83% of the sample, which has about 110,000 clones, around 80% seen once. Unmatched junction bases numbered 2, after V lost 1 base and J lost 7 bases. The CDR3 totals 13 residues. Sequences were obtained from peripheral blood. The chain is built from TRBV12-3 or TRBV12-4 and TRBJ2-5, with 8 positions matching TRBD2. The clonotype originates from a woman aged 70 to 79 with acute or convalescent COVID-19. CDR3 sequence: CASSLGSGATQYF. In nucleotides, the CDR3 is TGTGCCAGCAGTTTAGGTAGCGGGGCGACCCAGTACTTC.